The present T cell receptor beta chain was sequenced within a study of cytomegalovirus exposure and HLA in healthy donors. 60 Vbeta and 13 Jbeta primers were used in PCR. This table comes from immunoSEQ multiplex PCR, and its TCRdb copy is limited to in-frame clones, with some not included. Listed are 130,000 or so clones; 1.5% to 1.7% falls within the top ten. This CDR3 has 20 residues. Germline loops: CDR1 SGHTS, CDR2 YDEGEE. V shed 0 bases and J shed 0 bases, with 22 bases lying between them. Details on this clone: Antigen unknown.

General study points: Productive rates of about 90% or about 30% were seen for most TCR beta V segments in an earlier analysis. Sequencing had likely introduced a cluster of highly shared sequence variants as an artifact.

The sample was PBMCs. The V call is TRBV5-8, the J call TRBJ1-3; a weak D match, TRBD1 (5 bases). This TCR derives from a woman aged 40 to 50 in good health and CMV-seronegative. The CDR3 sequence: CASSLAGQGPRPHSGNTIYF. The CDR3 nucleotides read TGTGCCAGCAGCTTGGCCGGGCAGGGCCCTCGCCCCCACTCTGGAAACACCATATATTTT.